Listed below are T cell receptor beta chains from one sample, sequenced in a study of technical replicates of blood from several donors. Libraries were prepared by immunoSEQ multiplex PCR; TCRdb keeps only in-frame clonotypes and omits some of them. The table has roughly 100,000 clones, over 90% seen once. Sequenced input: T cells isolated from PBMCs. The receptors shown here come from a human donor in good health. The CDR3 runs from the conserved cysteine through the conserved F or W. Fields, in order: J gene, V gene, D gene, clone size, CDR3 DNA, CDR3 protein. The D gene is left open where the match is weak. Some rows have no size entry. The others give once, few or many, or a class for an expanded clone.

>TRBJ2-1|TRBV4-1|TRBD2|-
TGCGCCAGCAGCCAAGATCGGGGGGGTAATGAGCAGTTCTTC
CASSQDRGGNEQFF
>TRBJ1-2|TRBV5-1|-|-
TGCGCCAGCAGCTTGGTAGGGGACTATGGCTACACCTTC
CASSLVGDYGYTF
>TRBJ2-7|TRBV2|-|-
TGTGCCAGCACCCTCGGCGGGGCCTACGAGCAGTACTTC
CASTLGGAYEQYF
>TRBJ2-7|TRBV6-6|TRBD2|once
TGTGCCAGCAGGCCCCTAGCGGGAGCACCTTCTCGGGAGCAGTACTTC
CASRPLAGAPSREQYF
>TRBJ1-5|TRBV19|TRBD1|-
TGTGCCAGTGAGGGACAGGGGGATCAGCCCCAGCATTTT
CASEGQGDQPQHF
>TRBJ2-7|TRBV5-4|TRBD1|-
TGTGCCAGCAGCCCCGGGACAGGGATCGGCTACGAGCAGTACTTC
CASSPGTGIGYEQYF
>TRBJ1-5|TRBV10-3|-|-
TGTGCCATCAGTGATGGCGGAGGAGGCAATCAGCCCCAGCATTTT
CAISDGGGGNQPQHF
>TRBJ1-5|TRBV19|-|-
TGTGCCAGTAGTATCCCATCCCGACAGAGAAATCAGCCCCAGCATTTT
CASSIPSRQRNQPQHF
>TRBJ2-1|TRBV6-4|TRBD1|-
TGTGCCAGCAGCGAGACAGGGGGACATGAGCAGTTCTTC
CASSETGGHEQFF
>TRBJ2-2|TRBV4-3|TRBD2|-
TGCGCCAGCAGCGAAGGCGGGGCGGGAGACACCGGGGAGCTGTTTTTT
CASSEGGAGDTGELFF
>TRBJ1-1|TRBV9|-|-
TGTGCCAGCAGCGGGGAGACGAACACTGAAGCTTTCTTT
CASSGETNTEAFF
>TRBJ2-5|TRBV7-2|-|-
TGTGCCAGCAGCTTGGACTATGGGGAGACCCAGTACTTC
CASSLDYGETQYF
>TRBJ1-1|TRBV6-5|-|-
TGTGCCAGCAGTTACTCTAGGGGGGGAGTGAACACTGAAGCTTTCTTT
CASSYSRGGVNTEAFF
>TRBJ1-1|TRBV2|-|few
TGTGCCAGCAGCGGAGGGGGGGAAACTGAAGCTTTCTTT
CASSGGGETEAFF
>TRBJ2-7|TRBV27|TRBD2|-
TGTGCCAGCAGTTTGACTAGCGGGTCCTCTTACTACGAGCAGTACTTC
CASSLTSGSSYYEQYF
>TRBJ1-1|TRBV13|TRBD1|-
TGTGCCAGCAGCCCGTACGGGACAGGGGGTATGAACACTGAAGCTTTCTTT
CASSPYGTGGMNTEAFF
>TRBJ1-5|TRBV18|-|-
TGTGCCAGCTCACACAACCTACAGGGCCCCTTGGTAAAGCCCCAGCATTTT
CASSHNLQGPLVKPQHF
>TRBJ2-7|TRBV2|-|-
TGTGCCAGCAGTGAAGACTTTTCCTACGAGCAGTACTTC
CASSEDFSYEQYF
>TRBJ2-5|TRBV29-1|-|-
TGCAGCGTTCCCCGGACAAGGGGCGAGACCCAGTACTTC
CSVPRTRGETQYF
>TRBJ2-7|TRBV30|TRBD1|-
TGTGCCTGGTCTGACAGGGGGCTGGGTTTTTACAACGAGCAGTACTTC
CAWSDRGLGFYNEQYF